The entry below gives a single TCR beta chain sequence along with its context. The sample is drawn from a study of blood T cell repertoires in COVID-19. Assay used: immunoSEQ multiplex PCR; TCRdb lists only in-frame clones, some missing. The data hold 45,000 to 65,000 clones, with 65% to 85% observed a single time. Trimming shortened V by 6 bases and J by 1 base, and 9 bases separated the two germline ends. Germline V gives CDR1 MNHNY, CDR2 SVGAGI (reference sequence). This CDR3 spans 13 amino acids. Sequenced material: peripheral blood. The TCR comes from a young man with COVID-19, enrolled during active disease. The chain joins TRBV6-6 to TRBJ1-2; tentatively, D is TRBD1 (5 bases). The CDR3 nucleotides are TGTGCCAGCAGCCAGACAGATAACTATGGCTACACCTTC. Protein product: CASSQTDNYGYTF.